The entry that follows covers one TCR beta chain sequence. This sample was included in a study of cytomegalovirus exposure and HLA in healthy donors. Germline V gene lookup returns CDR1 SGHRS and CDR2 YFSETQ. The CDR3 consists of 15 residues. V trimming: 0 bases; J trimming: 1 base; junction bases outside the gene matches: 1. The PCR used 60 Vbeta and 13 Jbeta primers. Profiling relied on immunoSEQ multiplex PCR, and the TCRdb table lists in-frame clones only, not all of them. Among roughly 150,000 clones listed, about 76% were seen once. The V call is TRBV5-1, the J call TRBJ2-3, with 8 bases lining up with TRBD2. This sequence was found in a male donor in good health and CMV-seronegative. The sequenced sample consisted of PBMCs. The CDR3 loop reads CASSLEAGGTDTQYF. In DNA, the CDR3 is TGCGCCAGCAGCTTGGAAGCGGGGGGCACAGATACGCAGTATTTT.